The rows below give T cell receptor beta chains drawn from one sample of a study of blood T cell repertoires in COVID-19. Only in-frame clones appear in the TCRdb table, and some are missing; sequencing was by immunoSEQ multiplex PCR. The sample lists 250,000 to 400,000 clones, more than 75% occurring once. Material: peripheral blood. The receptor set was obtained from a man aged 45-65 years with active or convalescent COVID-19. The CDR3 runs from the conserved cysteine through the conserved F or W. The D gene is left open where the match is weak. Not all rows give a size; the values are once, few, many and, for expanded clones, a class.

V	J	size	length	D	DNA	CDR3
TRBV2	TRBJ1-5	NA	15	TRBD1	TGTGCCAGCAGTGAAGAAGGGGGCGGAACTCAGCCCCAGCATTTT	CASSEEGGGTQPQHF
TRBV7-3	TRBJ1-6	NA	14	NA	TGTGCCAGCAGTAGAGTAGGGGTGGGATCACCCCTCCACTTT	CASSRVGVGSPLHF
TRBV28	TRBJ2-3	NA	15	NA	TGTGCCACCGCCCTGGGGGCCATCCTCACAGATACGCAGTATTTT	CATALGAILTDTQYF
TRBV6-5	TRBJ1-3	NA	15	TRBD1	TGTGCCAGCAGCCACCGCGGACAGGGTGGAAACACCATATATTTT	CASSHRGQGGNTIYF
TRBV10-3	TRBJ2-7	once	18	TRBD2	TGTGCCATCAGTGAGTTACCACCAACTCTAGCGGGAGGCTACGAGCAGTACTTC	CAISELPPTLAGGYEQYF
TRBV30	TRBJ1-5	NA	14	NA	TGTGCCTGGAGTGTTGCGGGGGGCGGTCAGCCCCAGCATTTT	CAWSVAGGGQPQHF
TRBV27	TRBJ2-3	NA	15	TRBD2	TGTGCCAGCAGTTTGCGTAGCGGGAGCACAGATACGCAGTATTTT	CASSLRSGSTDTQYF
TRBV7-8	TRBJ2-7	NA	16	TRBD2	TGTGCCAGCAGCCCTATAGCGGGAGTCAGGTCCTACGAGCAGTACTTC	CASSPIAGVRSYEQYF
TRBV19	TRBJ2-2	NA	12	NA	TGTGCCACCGAACAGGGTTTCGGGGAGCTGTTTTTT	CATEQGFGELFF
TRBV6-1	TRBJ1-6	NA	16	NA	TGTGCCAGCAGTGAACCCGGCAGGCGATATAATTCACCCCTCCACTTT	CASSEPGRRYNSPLHF
TRBV5-1	TRBJ1-2	once	14	NA	TGCGCCAGCAGCTCCATTGAGGCTAACTATGGCTACACCTTC	CASSSIEANYGYTF
TRBV27	TRBJ1-1	NA	13	NA	TGTGCCAGCGGCACAGGATCCACTGGGGTAGCTTTCTTT	CASGTGSTGVAFF
TRBV5-1	TRBJ2-1	NA	15	NA	TGCGCCAGCAGCTTGGGGCAGGGCCCGTACAATGAGCAGTTCTTC	CASSLGQGPYNEQFF
TRBV6-1	TRBJ1-5	NA	19	TRBD1	TGTGCCAGCAGTGAGCCAACAGGGGGCTATCAAACCTACTATCAGCCCCAGCATTTT	CASSEPTGGYQTYYQPQHF
TRBV25-1	TRBJ2-7	NA	14	NA	TGTGCCAGCAGCCGGACAGCGAACTCCTACGAGCAGTACTTC	CASSRTANSYEQYF
TRBV28	TRBJ1-2	NA	17	NA	TGTGCCAGCAGTTTCGCAGGGGCAGAAACCTTAAACTATGGCTACACCTTC	CASSFAGAETLNYGYTF
TRBV6-5	TRBJ1-4	NA	15	NA	TGTGCCAGCAGTTATGCCCGGGGACTTAATGAAAAACTGTTTTTT	CASSYARGLNEKLFF
TRBV7-8	TRBJ2-7	NA	13	NA	TGTGCCAGCAGCTTAACAGGTTCACGCGAGCAGTACTTC	CASSLTGSREQYF
TRBV15	TRBJ2-2	NA	17	TRBD1	TGTGCCACCAGCAAATCCGGGACAGGGGATTTCACCGGGGAGCTGTTTTTT	CATSKSGTGDFTGELFF
TRBV28	TRBJ2-7	few	12	NA	TGTGCCAGCAGTCCGACTAGTGCCGAGCAGTACTTC	CASSPTSAEQYF
TRBV7-6	TRBJ2-2	NA	14	NA	TGTGCCAGCAGCTTAGGGCTCCATTCCGGGGAGCTGTTTTTT	CASSLGLHSGELFF
TRBV7-2	TRBJ1-4	NA	17	NA	TGTGCCAGCAGCTTAAACGCTATTGGGGGCGGTAATGAAAAACTGTTTTTT	CASSLNAIGGGNEKLFF
TRBV27	TRBJ2-2	NA	13	NA	TGTGCCAGCTCCGGGACAAACACCGGGGAGCTGTTTTTT	CASSGTNTGELFF
TRBV6-5	TRBJ1-6	NA	15	NA	TGTGCCAGCAGGCTACAGGATTTAACGGATTCACCCCTCCACTTT	CASRLQDLTDSPLHF
TRBV7-2	TRBJ2-2	NA	15	NA	TGTGCCAGCAGCCCGGAGTATCGGAACACCGGGGAGCTGTTTTTT	CASSPEYRNTGELFF
TRBV7-9	TRBJ1-1	once	13	NA	TGTGCCAGCAGCTCCGTAGTGAACACTGAAGCTTTCTTT	CASSSVVNTEAFF
TRBV29-1	TRBJ2-3	NA	13	NA	TGCAGCGTTGAAGGGACAGAAGAAGATACGCAGTATTTT	CSVEGTEEDTQYF
TRBV2	TRBJ2-1	NA	13	NA	TGTGCCAGCAGTGTAAGGCAGGTTAATGAGCAGTTCTTC	CASSVRQVNEQFF